Shown below are 28 T cell receptor beta chains from a single sample sequenced in a study of T cell repertoires in cytomegalovirus infection. Each CDR3 protein is one row after TCRdb ran MiXCR on the reads. Here the sample spans fewer than 850,000 distinct CDR3 sequences, about 27% being singletons. For these TCRs, the target antigens are not known. Material: cultured CD8+ T cells from PBMCs, obtained from culture after CMV antigen stimulation. The receptor set was obtained from a human donor in good health (CMV status not recorded). Some clones in this sample may be carry-over from other donors' samples.

V and J are TRBV7-9 and TRBJ1-1; D is possibly TRBD1 (5 bases). This CDR3 has 12 residues. CDR1 SEHNR and CDR2 FQNEAQ come from the germline V gene (reference sequence). V dropped 10 bases and J dropped 11 bases, with 20 bases sitting between them. CDR3 nucleotides: TGTGCCACTCCCCGGGCTGGGGCCGGGGCTTTCTTT. Translated, it gives CATPRAGAGAFF.

This chain links TRBV28 with TRBJ1-1; D unclear. The V and J ends lost 2 bases and 1 base respectively, with 8 bases between them. CDR3 length: 14 amino acids. Germline V gives CDR1 MDHEN, CDR2 SYDVKM. Written as DNA, the CDR3 is TGTGCCAGCAGTTTAACAAGGCAGAACACTGAAGCTTTCTTT. Its protein is CASSLTRQNTEAFF.

This sequence joins TRBV5-4 and TRBJ2-7; 14 bases are shared with TRBD2. V dropped 5 bases and J dropped 6; count of bases not matched to a gene: 7. CDR3 length: 15 residues. Germline CDR1 SGHNT, CDR2 YYREEE (reference sequence). The CDR3 DNA reads TGTGCCAGCAGTCTGGGACTAGCGGGGGATCGCGAGCAGTACTTC. This translates into CASSLGLAGDREQYF.

The chain recombines TRBV15 with TRBJ1-1; D is unresolved. This CDR3 region has 11 residues. V lost 8 bases to trimming and J lost 4 bases, with 8 bases between them. Germline CDR1 LNHNV, CDR2 YYDKDF (reference sequence). CDR3 loop: CATRSRTEAFF. The CDR3 DNA sequence: TGTGCCACCCGCTCGCGCACTGAAGCTTTCTTT.

V gene TRBV11-2 combines with J gene TRBJ2-7; 8 bases are shared with TRBD2. The CDR3 is 17 residues long. Germline-derived CDR1 and CDR2 are SGHAT and FQNNGV. The ends lost 1 base at V and 1 base at J; junction bases unmatched: 9. The DNA of the CDR3 is TGTGCCAGCAGCTTAGGGGGGGTAGCGGGGTTTTCCTACGAGCAGTACTTC. This gives the protein CASSLGGVAGFSYEQYF. Drawing the rest from reference TRBV11-2 and TRBJ2-7, the complete variable domain is EAGVAQSPRYKIIEKRQSVAFWCNPISGHATLYWYQQILGQGPKLLIQFQNNGVVDDSQLPKDRFSAERLKGVDSTLKIQPAKLEDSAVYLCASSLGGVAGFSYEQYFGPGTRLTVT.

This sequence joins TRBV11-2 and TRBJ2-3; D remains unclear. This CDR3 comprises 18 residues. Between the trimmed V and J ends, which lost 3 bases and 1 base, there was a span of 20 bases. CDR1 SGHAT and CDR2 FQNNGV come from the germline V gene. CDR3 region: CASSFPTPLLDGTDTQYF. CDR3 sequence (DNA): TGTGCCAGCAGCTTTCCGACCCCCCTTTTGGATGGCACAGATACGCAGTATTTT.

The table lists this clonotype with a few counts. The J gene is TRBJ1-3, the V gene TRBV13; D not certain. In germline, CDR1 is PRHDT, CDR2 FYEKMQ (reference sequence). Trimming removed 5 bases at V and 0 bases at J, with 11 bases between. This CDR3 spans 15 amino acids. CDR3 amino acids: CASSLPGFSGNTIYF. In DNA, the CDR3 is TGTGCCAGCAGCCTTCCAGGATTCTCTGGAAACACCATATATTTT.

This clonotype was observed a handful of times. The chain recombines TRBV27 with TRBJ2-7; D gene ambiguous. The V gene's germline CDR1 is MNHEY and CDR2 SMNVEV (reference sequence). CDR3 size: 14 residues. V lost 5 bases and J lost 0, with 11 bases in between. CDR3 loop: CASSQTPGSYEQYF. CDR3 DNA sequence: TGTGCCAGCAGTCAAACCCCAGGCTCCTACGAGCAGTACTTC.

This clonotype was recorded once. This chain links TRBV20-1 with TRBJ2-4; D may correspond to TRBD1 or TRBD2 (5 bases each). Germline lookup yields CDR1 DFQATT and CDR2 SNEGSKA (reference sequence). This CDR3 contains 12 residues. The CDR3, as DNA: TGCGGAGAGAGGGGAGCCAAAAACATTCAGTACTTC. It codes for CGERGAKNIQYF.

V and J are TRBV6-2 or TRBV6-3 and TRBJ2-7; D uncertain. This CDR3 spans 17 amino acids. The V end was cut by 6 bases, the J end by 0 bases, with 21 bases between. Germline CDR1 is MNHEY and CDR2 is SVGEGT. The CDR3 coding sequence is TGTGCCAGCAGCGAATACACCCGTGGCTGGAGCTCCTACGAGCAGTACGTC. Protein sequence: CASSEYTRGWSSYEQYV.

The V call is TRBV28, the J call TRBJ1-5; D ambiguous. The germline CDR1 and CDR2 sequences are MDHEN and SYDVKM. The CDR3 runs 16 residues. V gave up 4 bases and J gave up 0 bases, with 13 bases separating them. CDR3 nucleotides: TGTGCCAGCAGTTCGTTCCGATCTTATAGCAATCAGCCCCAGCATTTT. It yields the protein CASSSFRSYSNQPQHF.

This clonotype has only a few counts. The chain couples TRBV19 to TRBJ1-2; TRBD1 agrees at 9 bases. V lost 5 bases to trimming and J lost 3 bases; unmatched junction nucleotides: 28. Germline CDR1 LNHDA, CDR2 SQIVND (reference sequence). The CDR3 sequence is 22 residues long. CDR3 coding DNA: TGTGCCAGTAGTTCCCCGAAAACCGGGACAGGGAGAATAGTTTTCCGGGACTATGGCTACACCTTC. Protein sequence: CASSSPKTGTGRIVFRDYGYTF. Full variable domain (remainder filled in from reference TRBV19 and TRBJ1-2): DGGITQSPKYLFRKEGQNVTLSCEQNLNHDAMYWYRQDPGQGLRLIYYSQIVNDFQKGDIAEGYSVSREKKESFPLTVTSAQKNPTAFYLCASSSPKTGTGRIVFRDYGYTFGSGTRLTVV.

V is TRBV27 and J is TRBJ1-2; D may be TRBD1 (6 bases). The CDR3 loop spans 14 amino acids. V lost 5 bases, J lost 3 bases, and 13 bases lay in between. CDR1 and CDR2 from the germline V gene are MNHEY and SMNVEV (reference sequence). The CDR3 here is CASSPGQIYYGYTF. Written as DNA, the CDR3 is TGTGCCAGCAGTCCCGGACAGATTTACTATGGCTACACCTTC.

This CDR3 reads CASSPVAGNQETQYF. The CDR3, as DNA: TGTGCCAGCAGTCCCGTAGCGGGGAACCAAGAGACCCAGTACTTC. This rearrangement joins TRBV28 to TRBJ2-5; 8 positions agree with TRBD2. After removal of 5 bases from V and 0 bases from J, the junction contained 5 bases not matched to a gene. This CDR3 contains 15 residues. Germline CDR1 reads MDHEN; CDR2 reads SYDVKM.

J is TRBJ1-2 and V is TRBV28, with D possibly being TRBD1 (5 bases). CDR1 and CDR2 (germline): MDHEN, SYDVKM. The CDR3 runs to 16 residues. Trimming stripped 5 bases from V and 1 base from J, with 17 bases between. This CDR3 reads CASSKPGRKINYGYTF. CDR3 sequence (DNA): TGTGCCAGCAGTAAACCGGGACGGAAAATTAACTATGGCTACACCTTC.

This clonotype was detected ten times or more. The V gene is TRBV12-3 or TRBV12-4, the J gene TRBJ1-5; D is unresolved. The CDR3 consists of 14 residues. V was clipped by 1 base and J by 9 bases, with 13 bases between them. Here the CDR3 DNA reads TGTGCCAGCAGTTTAGGCAAGGGTTTGAGGCCCCAGCATTTT. Its protein is CASSLGKGLRPQHF.

This chain connects TRBV7-9 to TRBJ1-2, with no clear D. Germline V gives CDR1 SEHNR, CDR2 FQNEAQ (reference sequence). V lost 1 base and J 11 bases, leaving 11 bases between the germline ends. CDR3 length: 12 residues. The DNA for the CDR3 is TGTGCCAGCAGCTTAGGAGACAAGGATTACACCTTC. This codes for CASSLGDKDYTF.

CDR3 sequence reads: CASSQDMQGATEAFF. CDR3 in DNA: TGCGCCAGCAGCCAAGATATGCAGGGGGCTACTGAAGCTTTCTTT. The V and J genes are TRBV4-3 and TRBJ1-1; 8 bases map to TRBD1. Trimming removed 0 bases from V and 5 bases from J; junction bases left unmatched: 5. Germline values: CDR1 LGHNA, CDR2 YSLEER. CDR3 length: 15 amino acids.

The chain has TRBV7-6 and TRBJ2-5; possibly TRBD1 or TRBD2 for D (5 bases each). There are 14 residues in the CDR3. V was pared by 5 bases and J by 1 base, with 11 bases between. The V gene's germline CDR1 is SGHVS and CDR2 FNYEAQ. In nucleotides, the CDR3 is TGTGCCAGCAGCGGACCGAGGGGCCAAGAGACCCAGTACTTC. This codes for CASSGPRGQETQYF. Based on the CDR3 plus reference TRBV7-6 and TRBJ2-5, the full variable domain is GAGVSQSPRYKVTKRGQDVALRCDPISGHVSLYWYRQALGQGPEFLTYFNYEAQQDKSGLPNDRFSAERPEGSISTLTIQRTEQRDSAMYRCASSGPRGQETQYFGPGTRLLVL.

V is TRBV25-1 and J is TRBJ2-1; 8 bases are a match to TRBD1. Germline CDR1 and CDR2: MGHDK and SYGVNS. This CDR3 is built from 17 residues. The trim removed 4 bases at V and 4 bases at J, leaving 12 bases unmatched. CDR3 residues: CASSAHYRGAPYNEQFF. The CDR3 coding sequence is TGTGCCAGCAGTGCCCATTACAGGGGGGCACCTTACAATGAGCAGTTCTTC.

The chain employs TRBV19 and TRBJ1-2; D may be TRBD1 (6 bases). CDR1 and CDR2 (germline): LNHDA, SQIVND (reference sequence). The length of the CDR3 is 14 residues. Trimming left V 6 bases short and J 4 bases short, with 15 bases between. The CDR3 sequence is CASSPTAGVYGYTF. The CDR3 DNA follows: TGTGCCAGTAGCCCCACGGCAGGGGTCTATGGCTACACCTTC.

This clonotype was seen just once. The J gene is TRBJ2-1, the V gene TRBV10-3; no firm D call. CDR1 is ENHRY, CDR2 SYGVKD, per germline. The CDR3 is 16 residues long. Trimming removed 0 bases at V and 4 bases at J, with 13 bases between. CDR3 amino acids: CAISESETINYNEQFF. The CDR3 DNA reads TGTGCCATCAGTGAGTCGGAGACGATTAATTACAATGAGCAGTTCTTC.

V and J are TRBV4-1 and TRBJ2-2; TRBD2 matches at 7 bases. Trimming removed 3 bases from V and 3 bases from J; junction bases left unmatched: 7. CDR3 size: 16 residues. The V gene's germline CDR1 is MGHRA and CDR2 YSYEKL. For the CDR3, the DNA is TGCGCCAGCAGCCATCCGCGGGGGTTAGACACCGGGGAGCTGTTTTTT. Its translation: CASSHPRGLDTGELFF.

The genes are TRBV27 and TRBJ2-7, with TRBD1 as a possible D gene (6 bases). V was clipped by 5 bases and J by 6 bases, with 17 bases between them. The germline gives CDR1 MNHEY, CDR2 SMNVEV (reference sequence). The CDR3 has 14 residues. The DNA of the CDR3 is TGTGCCAGCAGTCCGCAGGGGTCTGTTGTCGAGCAGTACGTC. As protein: CASSPQGSVVEQYV.

This chain uses TRBV19 with TRBJ2-6; D unclear. Deletions cut 6 bases from V and 0 bases from J, with 9 bases between. The CDR3 has 15 residues. Germline V lookup: CDR1 LNHDA, CDR2 SQIVND (reference sequence). The CDR3 region is CASSETPSGANVLTF. CDR3 nucleotides: TGTGCCAGTAGCGAAACACCCTCTGGGGCCAACGTCCTGACTTTC.

This clonotype has more than one count but fewer than ten. The chain links TRBV12-3 or TRBV12-4 to TRBJ1-3; perhaps TRBD1 as D (5 bases). Trimming left V 5 bases short and J 8 bases short, with 13 bases between. The CDR3 is made up of 13 amino acids. CDR3 sequence: CASSPTGVDTIYF. For the CDR3, the DNA is TGTGCCAGCAGTCCGACGGGGGTGGACACCATATATTTT.

V and J are TRBV12-3 or TRBV12-4 and TRBJ2-7; 8 bases map to TRBD1. V lost 7 bases to trimming and J lost 7 bases; unmatched junction nucleotides: 9. This CDR3 has 13 amino acids. The CDR3 loop reads CASTTGQALEQYF. The DNA for the CDR3 is TGTGCCAGCACGACGGGACAGGCCTTGGAGCAGTACTTC.

This clonotype was seen many times. The chain is built from TRBV12-3 or TRBV12-4 and TRBJ2-2, with 11 nucleotides matching TRBD1. The CDR3 sequence is 20 residues long. V trimming: 3 bases; J trimming: 4 bases; junction bases outside the gene matches: 16. CDR3 amino acids: CASSFFISLQGQGGTGELFF. The CDR3, as DNA: TGTGCCAGCAGTTTTTTTATTTCTCTTCAGGGACAGGGGGGCACCGGGGAGCTGTTTTTT.